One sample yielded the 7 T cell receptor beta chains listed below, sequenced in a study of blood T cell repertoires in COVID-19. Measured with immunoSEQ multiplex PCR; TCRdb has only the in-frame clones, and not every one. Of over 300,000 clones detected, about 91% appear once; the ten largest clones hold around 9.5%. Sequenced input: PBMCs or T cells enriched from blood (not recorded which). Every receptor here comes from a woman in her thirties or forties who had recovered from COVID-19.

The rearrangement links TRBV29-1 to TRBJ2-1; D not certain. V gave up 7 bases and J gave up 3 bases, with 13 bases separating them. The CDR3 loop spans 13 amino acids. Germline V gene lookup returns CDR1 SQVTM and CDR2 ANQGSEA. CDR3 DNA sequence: TGCAGCGCCGAGGTAGAAGACTACAATGAGCAGTTCTTC. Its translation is CSAEVEDYNEQFF.

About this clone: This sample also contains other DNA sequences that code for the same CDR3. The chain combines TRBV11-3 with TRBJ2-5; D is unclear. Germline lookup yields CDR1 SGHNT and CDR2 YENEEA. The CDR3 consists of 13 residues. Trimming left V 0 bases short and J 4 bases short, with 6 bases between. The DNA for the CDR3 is TGTGCCAGCAGCTTAGATCCGGGAGAGACCCAGTACTTC. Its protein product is CASSLDPGETQYF.

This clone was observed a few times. The CDR3 DNA reads as TGTGCCAGCAGCCAAACCTCTAGCGGGGGGAACAATGAGCAGTTCTTC. It yields the protein CASSQTSSGGNNEQFF. V is TRBV3-1 (or the pseudogene TRBV3-2) and J is TRBJ2-1, with 11 bases aligning to TRBD2. CDR1 is LGHDT and CDR2 is YNNKEL in the germline V gene (reference sequence). Trimming at V came to 2 bases and at J to 5 bases, leaving 5 bases not matched to a gene. This CDR3 comprises 16 residues.

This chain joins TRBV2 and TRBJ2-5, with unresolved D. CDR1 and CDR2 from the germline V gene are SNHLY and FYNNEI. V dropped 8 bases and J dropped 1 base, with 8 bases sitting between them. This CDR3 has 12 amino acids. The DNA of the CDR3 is TGTGCCAGCGGTAACAGCCAAGAGACCCAGTACTTC. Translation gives CASGNSQETQYF.

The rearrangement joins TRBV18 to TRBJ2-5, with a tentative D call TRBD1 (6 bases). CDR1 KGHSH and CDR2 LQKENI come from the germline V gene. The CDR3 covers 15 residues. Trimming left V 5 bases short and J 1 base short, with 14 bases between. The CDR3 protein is CASSSGQILQETQYF. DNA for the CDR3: TGTGCCAGCTCATCCGGACAGATCCTCCAAGAGACCCAGTACTTC.

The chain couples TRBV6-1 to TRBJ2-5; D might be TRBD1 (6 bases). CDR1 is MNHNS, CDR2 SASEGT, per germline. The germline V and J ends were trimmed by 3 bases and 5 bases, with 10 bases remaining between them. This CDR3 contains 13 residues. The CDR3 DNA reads TGTGCCAGCAGTGACAGGGGAAGGGAGACCCAGTACTTC. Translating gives CASSDRGRETQYF.

The CDR3: CASSQSTAGGNIQYF. CDR3 bases: TGTGCCAGCAGCCAGTCGACAGCGGGCGGGAACATTCAGTACTTC. The chain has TRBV11-2 and TRBJ2-4; D possibly corresponds to TRBD2 (6 bases). Germline-derived CDR1 and CDR2 are SGHAT and FQNNGV. This CDR3 region has 15 residues. Trimming left V 5 bases short and J 7 bases short, with 18 bases between. Complete variable domain (other parts from reference TRBV11-2 and TRBJ2-4): EAGVAQSPRYKIIEKRQSVAFWCNPISGHATLYWYQQILGQGPKLLIQFQNNGVVDDSQLPKDRFSAERLKGVDSTLKIQPAKLEDSAVYLCASSQSTAGGNIQYFGAGTRLSVL.